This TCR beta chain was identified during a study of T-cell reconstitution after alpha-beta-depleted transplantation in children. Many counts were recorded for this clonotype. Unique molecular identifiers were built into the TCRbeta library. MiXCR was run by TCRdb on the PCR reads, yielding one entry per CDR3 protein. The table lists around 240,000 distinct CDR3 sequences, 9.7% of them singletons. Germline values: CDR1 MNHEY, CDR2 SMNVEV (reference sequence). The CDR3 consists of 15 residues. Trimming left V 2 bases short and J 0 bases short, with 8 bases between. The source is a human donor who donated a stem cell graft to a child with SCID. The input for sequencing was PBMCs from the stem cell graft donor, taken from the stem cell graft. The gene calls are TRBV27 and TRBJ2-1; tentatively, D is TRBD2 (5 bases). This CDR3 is CASSLRGSSYNEQFF. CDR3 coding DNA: TGTGCCAGCAGTTTAAGAGGGAGCTCCTACAATGAGCAGTTCTTC.